This T cell receptor (beta chain) was captured by sequencing in a study of CD8 T cells in ankylosing spondylitis. As the method for making TCR beta libraries, quantitative 5'-RACE with molecular barcodes was used. TCRdb re-derived calls from the 5' RACE reads in MiXCR, one entry per CDR3 protein. The sample holds roughly 350,000 distinct CDR3 sequences, 6.5% to 10% seen once. This clonotype was recorded many times. The antigen remains unidentified. The CDR3 extends over 15 amino acids. CDR1 is DFQATT, CDR2 SNEGSKA, per germline (reference sequence). Trimming pared 0 bases from V and 3 bases from J, leaving 13 bases between. General observations from the study: Seemingly distinctive of ankylosing spondylitis blood was a TCR beta motif formed by eight highly homologous variants. CD8+ disease-linked clones were present at relatively low frequencies in blood.

The clonotype originates from a male donor with ankylosing spondylitis. Sample: blood, either unsorted or a sorted T cell fraction (not recorded which). The V gene is TRBV20-1, the J gene TRBJ2-3; D perhaps matches TRBD2 (5 bases). Written as DNA, the CDR3 is TGCAGTGCTAGAGAGTCCCCTCCGGGGACAGATACGCAGTATTTT. Translation: CSARESPPGTDTQYF.